This T cell receptor (beta chain) derives from a study of blood T cell repertoires in COVID-19. Study information: COVID-19 samples, acute and convalescent, were from the United States, Italy and Spain. PBMCs, B-cell-depleted T cells, or T cells were the source of the cDNA or gDNA that made up the material.

In the original processing: Scientists estimated how many nucleated cells there were by amplifying reference gene primers. The assay was immunoSEQ multiplex PCR, and TCRdb's table has in-frame clones only and misses some. Clone size and the V and J calls come from that table; the DNA yielded D and trimming. Among some 150,000 clones listed, around four fifths were seen once. In its sample, this clone was seen once. The sequence derives from a woman aged 40 to 55 with active or convalescent COVID-19. The source material was peripheral blood.

CDR3 protein: CAWRGRHNSNYGYTF. In nucleotides, the CDR3 is TGTGCCTGGAGGGGCAGGCATAATTCTAACTATGGCTACACCTTC. This chain joins TRBV30 and TRBJ1-2; D is undetermined. CDR3 length: 15 amino acids. Trimming took off 3 bases at V and 0 bases at J, with 14 bases between the two ends. Germline lookup yields CDR1 GTSNPN and CDR2 SVGIG (reference sequence).